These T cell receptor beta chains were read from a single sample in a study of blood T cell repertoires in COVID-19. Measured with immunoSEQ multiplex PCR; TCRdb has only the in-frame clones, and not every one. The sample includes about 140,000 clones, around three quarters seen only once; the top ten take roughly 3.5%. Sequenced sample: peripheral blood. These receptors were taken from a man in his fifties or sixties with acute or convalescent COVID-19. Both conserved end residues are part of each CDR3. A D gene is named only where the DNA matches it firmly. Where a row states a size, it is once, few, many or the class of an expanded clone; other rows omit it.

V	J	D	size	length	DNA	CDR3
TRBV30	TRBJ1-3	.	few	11	TGTGCCTGGGCCCTAGGAAACACCATATATTTT	CAWALGNTIYF
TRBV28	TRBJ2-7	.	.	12	TGTGCCAGCAAGGGGGACACCTACGAGCAGTACTTC	CASKGDTYEQYF
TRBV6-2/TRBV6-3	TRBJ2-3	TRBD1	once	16	TGTGCCAGCAGTTACACCCCGGGACAGGGTACAGATACGCAGTATTTT	CASSYTPGQGTDTQYF
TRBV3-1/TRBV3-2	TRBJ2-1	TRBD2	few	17	TGTGCCAGCAGCGGTCTTGCGAGGCTAGCGGCTTACAATGAGCAGTTCTTC	CASSGLARLAAYNEQFF
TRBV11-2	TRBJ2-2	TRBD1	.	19	TGTGCCAGCAGCTTTCCCTTCGGGACAGGGGACCGGAACACCGGGGAGCTGTTTTTT	CASSFPFGTGDRNTGELFF
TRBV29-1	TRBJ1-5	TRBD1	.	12	TGCAGCGTTGGACAGGGAAATCAGCCCCAGCATTTT	CSVGQGNQPQHF
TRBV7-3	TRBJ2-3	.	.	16	TGTGCCAGCAGCTTAGACCTTCTAGGGGGCACAGATACGCAGTATTTT	CASSLDLLGGTDTQYF
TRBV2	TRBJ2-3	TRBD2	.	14	TGTGCCAGCAACCTAGCGGAGTACACAGATACGCAGTATTTT	CASNLAEYTDTQYF
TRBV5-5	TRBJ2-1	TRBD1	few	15	TGTGCCAGCAGGTCTCCGTCGGACAGGGGCAATGAGCAGTTCTTC	CASRSPSDRGNEQFF
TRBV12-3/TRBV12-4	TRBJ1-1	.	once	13	TGTGCCAGCAGTTTGAGTATGAACACTGAAGCTTTCTTT	CASSLSMNTEAFF
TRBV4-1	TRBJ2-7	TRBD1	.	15	TGCGCCAGCAGCCGAGACCAGACAGGGGCTGGAGAGCAGTACTTC	CASSRDQTGAGEQYF
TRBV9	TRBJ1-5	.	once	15	TGTGCCAGCAGTTCAGGCAGGGATAGCAATCAGCCCCAGCATTTT	CASSSGRDSNQPQHF
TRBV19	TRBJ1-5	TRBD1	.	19	TGTGCCAGTAGTATAGACCTCGGGGCAGGGGGCTTCGGCAATCAGCCCCAGCATTTT	CASSIDLGAGGFGNQPQHF
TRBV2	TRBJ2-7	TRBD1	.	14	TGTGCCAGTCGTGGGGACAGGAACTCCTACGAGCAGTACTTC	CASRGDRNSYEQYF
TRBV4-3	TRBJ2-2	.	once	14	TGCGCCAGCAGCCAAGTGCTAGAGACCGGGGAGCTGTTTTTT	CASSQVLETGELFF
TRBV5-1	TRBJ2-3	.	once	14	TGCGCCAGCAGCCAACTAGGTGGGTCAGATACGCAGTATTTT	CASSQLGGSDTQYF
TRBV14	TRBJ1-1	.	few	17	TGTGCCAGCAGTGGAGGGAAGAGGCGGAACTTGAACACTGAAGCTTTCTTT	CASSGGKRRNLNTEAFF
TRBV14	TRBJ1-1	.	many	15	TGTGCCAGCAGCCAAGGATTCAGGGAGGGAACTGAAGCTTTCTTT	CASSQGFREGTEAFF
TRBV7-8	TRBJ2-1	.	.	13	TGTGCCAGCAGCCTTTCGACTGTGAATGAGCAGTTCTTC	CASSLSTVNEQFF
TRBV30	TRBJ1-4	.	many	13	TGTGCCTGGAGTGGGATGATGCTAGACAAACTGTTTTTT	CAWSGMMLDKLFF
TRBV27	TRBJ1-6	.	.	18	TGTGCCAGCAGGGAACACACGGCCTGGAGCTCCTATAATTCACCCCTCCACTTT	CASREHTAWSSYNSPLHF
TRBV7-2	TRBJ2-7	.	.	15	TGTGCCAGCAGCTTAGGGGCCGGGACTCCTGGCGAGCAGTACTTC	CASSLGAGTPGEQYF
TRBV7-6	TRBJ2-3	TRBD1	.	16	TGTGCCAGCAGCTTACAACAGGGACAGCGCACAGATACGCAGTATTTT	CASSLQQGQRTDTQYF
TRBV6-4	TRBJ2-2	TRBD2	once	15	TGTGCCAGCAGTGAGACTAGCGAGGTCACCGGGGAGCTGTTTTTT	CASSETSEVTGELFF
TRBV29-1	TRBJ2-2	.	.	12	TGCAGCGGAGGACAGTCCCCCGGGGAGCTGTTTTTT	CSGGQSPGELFF
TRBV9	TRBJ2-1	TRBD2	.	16	TGTGCCAGCAGCGTAGATGCGGGAGGCGTAATGGATGAGCAGTTCTTC	CASSVDAGGVMDEQFF
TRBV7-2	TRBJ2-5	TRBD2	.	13	TGTGCCAGAGCGGGAGGGCCTGGAGAGACCCAGTACTTC	CARAGGPGETQYF
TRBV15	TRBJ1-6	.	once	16	TGTGCCACCAGCAGAGACCCGGGGGGCCTCGATTCGGCCCTCCACTTT	CATSRDPGGLDSALHF
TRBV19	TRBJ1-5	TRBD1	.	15	TGTGCCAGTAGTCCAGGGACAGGGGGCGTCGCAGCCCAGCATTTT	CASSPGTGGVAAQHF
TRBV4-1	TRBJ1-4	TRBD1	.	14	TGCGCCAGCAGCCACCCGGGACAGGGGGAAAAACTGTTTTTT	CASSHPGQGEKLFF
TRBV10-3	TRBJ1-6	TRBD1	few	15	TGTGCCACCATGCAGGGGGCGTCCTATAATTCACCCCTCCACTTT	CATMQGASYNSPLHF
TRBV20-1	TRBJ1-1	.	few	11	TGCAGTGCTCCGGAGGGGATGAGAGCTTTCTTT	CSAPEGMRAFF